Below are 3 T cell receptor beta chains sequenced from a single sample in a study of shared clonotypes between healthy human individuals. Assay: immunoSEQ multiplex PCR; the TCRdb copy retains only in-frame clones and omits some. The data show 2 million to 2.5 million clones, with over 85% seen just once and about 0.34% held by the top ten. The sequencing sample was made of naive CD4+ T cells from PBMCs. Subset of the sample: CD45RA+ positively selected. The receptors were sampled from a man between 18 and 35 years old in good health. Some clones in this sample may be carry-over from other donors' samples.

This chain connects TRBV5-1 to TRBJ1-3; 7 positions match TRBD1. V shed 6 bases, J shed 0 bases, and the junction held 9 bases outside the gene matches. CDR3 size: 16 residues. Germline CDR1 reads SGHRS; CDR2 reads YFSETQ. The CDR3 DNA is TGCGCCAGCACTCTGCAAGGGGGCAGCTCTGGAAACACCATATATTTT. Protein sequence: CASTLQGGSSGNTIYF.

The gene calls are TRBV5-5 and TRBJ2-1; the D gene is possibly TRBD1 (5 bases). Trimming cost V 4 bases and J 8 bases, with 7 bases left between them. This CDR3 spans 11 amino acids. Germline CDR1 reads SGHKS; CDR2 reads YYEKEE (reference sequence). The CDR3 region is CASSPGYEQFF. As DNA, the CDR3 is TGTGCCAGCAGCCCAGGGTATGAGCAGTTCTTC.

In the case of this clone: The conserved phenylalanine or tryptophan normally closing the CDR3 is absent here, so this likely arose from a read error. The DNA is omitted, as the CDR3 cannot be located on it reliably, and the CDR3 follows TCRdb's listing. This CDR3 is CASSMDRAFALIS. The chain employs TRBV6-1 and TRBJ2-3; no check of the table's D call, TRBD1, against the DNA was made. Germline CDR1 and CDR2: MNHNS and SASEGT. The CDR3 contains 13 residues when both ends are counted.